Listed here is a single T cell receptor (beta chain). There are a few counts of this clonotype. No cognate antigen has been identified for it. No qualities accompany the bases; no much larger clone lies one base away. The sample is drawn from a study of vaccination and CD4 T cells after COVID-19 (dated by TCRdb to 2022 to 2024). Notes on the research overall: Convalescent patients had a positive SARS-CoV-2 result on nasal swab PCR, and of these patients, about ten had mild disease and one had severe disease. The convalescent cohort included six males and four females, with two Hispanic individuals, seven Caucasians, two Asians and one multiracial person. Participants got two doses of the Pfizer-BioNTech BNT162b2 vaccine (n=8) or two doses of the Moderna mRNA-1273 vaccine (n=2). Post-COVID blood samples were collected from convalescent patients a median of approximately 93 days after diagnosis, with a range of roughly 30 to 161 days. Post-vaccine blood samples were taken a median of 72 days after the second vaccine dose, with a range of about 14 to 241 days. For three convalescent patients, samples were collected at an early post-vaccination timepoint (day 14) as well as at a late post-vaccination timepoint (days 161 to 241). In ten to eleven COVID-19 convalescent patients and a handful of infection-naive healthy vaccine recipients, researchers compared the spike-specific CD4+ TCR repertoire from before mRNA vaccination with the repertoire from after.

Sequences SEHNR (CDR1) and FQNEAQ (CDR2) are obtained from the germline V gene (reference sequence). Taken from cysteine to phenylalanine, the CDR3 has 16 residues. Only the CDR3 DNA stays, 48 bases, in frame from base 1. Compared with germline, V lacks 5 bases and J lacks 3 bases; bases without a gene match: 12. Study-wide findings and limitations: Of the vaccine-specific clones in convalescent patients, 304 of 307, or nearly all, reacted only to SARS-CoV-2 spike and did not cross-react with common cold coronaviruses. The study included relatively few convalescent patients and did not analyze early timepoints after natural infection. Among the post-vaccine SARS-CoV-2-reactive clones in convalescent patients, a median about 89% showed up only after vaccination, which suggests vaccine-specific priming. An increase in the median number of SARS-CoV-2-reactive clonotypes from 20 to 25 after infection to a few dozen after vaccination was observed, but the change was not found to be significant.

The library came from PCR. Sequencing instrument: Illumina iSeq 100. The original pipeline was this. Non-productive sequences were removed, and CDR3s not starting with C, not ending with F or W, or shorter than 7 amino acids were discarded. Levenshtein distances (stringdist) and unrooted phylogenetic trees (ape) in R version 3.6.1 were used to assess CDR3 homology. TCRdb took the public reads, trimmed them with fastp at Q25, ran MiXCR for clone calling and kept in-frame beta chains. Rows are combined by CDR3 protein, so each entry shows the most common genes and DNA. The V and J calls come from TCRdb's annotation, not from the publication. This sample lists some 33,000 distinct CDR3 sequences; 35% to 40% were detected once. 5.8% of the sample lies in the top ten. The time point label, as the study defines it: late sampling 161 to 241 days after vaccination in a few convalescent patients. The convalescent patients' positive SARS-CoV-2 PCR tests were from March to December 2020, which was before the Alpha, Beta and Delta variants emerged in the United States. PBMCs were separated from whole blood using Ficoll-Paque Plus gradient centrifugation and then either used fresh or cryopreserved at -140C.

This receptor was obtained from a human donor who had recovered from COVID-19. The chain is assembled from TRBV7-9 and TRBJ2-7, with 8 junctional bases fitting TRBD1. The specimen comprised CD4+ T cells from blood, sampled about 7 months after SARS-CoV-2 vaccination. Here the CDR3 is given as CASSLAGRGRLYEQYF. At the DNA level, the sequence is TGTGCCAGCAGCCTGGCGGGCAGGGGGCGCCTCTACGAGCAGTACTTC.